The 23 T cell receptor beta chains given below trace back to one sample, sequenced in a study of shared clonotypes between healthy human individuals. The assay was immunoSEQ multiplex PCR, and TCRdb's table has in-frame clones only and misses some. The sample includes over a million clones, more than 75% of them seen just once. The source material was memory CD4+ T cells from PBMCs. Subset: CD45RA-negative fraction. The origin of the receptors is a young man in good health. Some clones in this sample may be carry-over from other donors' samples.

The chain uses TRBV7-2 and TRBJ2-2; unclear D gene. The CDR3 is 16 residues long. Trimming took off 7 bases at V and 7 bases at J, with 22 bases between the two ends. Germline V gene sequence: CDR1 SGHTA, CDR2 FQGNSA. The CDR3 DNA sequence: TGTGCCAGCAACCCTAAGGACCGGTTCGTGGGCGGGGAGCTGTTTTTT. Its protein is CASNPKDRFVGGELFF.

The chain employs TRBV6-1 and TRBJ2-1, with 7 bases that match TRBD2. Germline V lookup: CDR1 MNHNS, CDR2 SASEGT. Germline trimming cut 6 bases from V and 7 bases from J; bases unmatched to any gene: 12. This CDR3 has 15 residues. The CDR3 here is CASRSDTFGGNEQFF. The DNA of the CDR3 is TGTGCCAGCAGATCCGACACCTTCGGGGGGAATGAGCAGTTCTTC.

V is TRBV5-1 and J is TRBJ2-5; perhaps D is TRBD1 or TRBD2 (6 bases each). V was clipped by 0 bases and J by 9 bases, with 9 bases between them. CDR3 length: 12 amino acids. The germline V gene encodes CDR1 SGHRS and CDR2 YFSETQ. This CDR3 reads CASSLDREAQYF. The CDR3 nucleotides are TGCGCCAGCAGCTTGGACAGGGAGGCCCAGTACTTC.

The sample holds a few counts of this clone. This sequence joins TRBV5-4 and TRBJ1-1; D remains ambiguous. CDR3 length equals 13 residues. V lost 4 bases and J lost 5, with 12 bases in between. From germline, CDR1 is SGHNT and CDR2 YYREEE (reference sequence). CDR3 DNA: TGTGCCAGCAGCCCTGTGGCTGGGACTGAAGCTTTCTTT. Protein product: CASSPVAGTEAFF. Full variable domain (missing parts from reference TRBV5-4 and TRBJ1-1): ETGVTQSPTHLIKTRGQQVTLRCSSQSGHNTVSWYQQALGQGPQFIFQYYREEENGRGNFPPRFSGLQFPNYSSELNVNALELDDSALYLCASSPVAGTEAFFGQGTRLTVV.

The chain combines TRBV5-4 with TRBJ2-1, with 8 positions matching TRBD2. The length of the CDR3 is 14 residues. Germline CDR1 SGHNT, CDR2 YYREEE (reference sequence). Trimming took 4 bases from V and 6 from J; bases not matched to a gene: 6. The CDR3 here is CASSLSGTSNEQFF. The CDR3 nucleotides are TGTGCCAGCAGCCTTTCCGGGACTAGCAATGAGCAGTTCTTC.

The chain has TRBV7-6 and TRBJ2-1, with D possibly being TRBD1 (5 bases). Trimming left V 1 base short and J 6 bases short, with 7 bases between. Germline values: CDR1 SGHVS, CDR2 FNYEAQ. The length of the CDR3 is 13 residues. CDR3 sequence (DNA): TGTGCCAGCAGCTTAGACAGGACCAATGAGCAGTTCTTC. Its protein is CASSLDRTNEQFF.

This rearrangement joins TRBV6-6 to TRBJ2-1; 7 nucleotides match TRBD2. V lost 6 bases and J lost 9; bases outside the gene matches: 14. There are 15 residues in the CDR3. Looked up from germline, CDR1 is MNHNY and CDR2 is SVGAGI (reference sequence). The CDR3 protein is CASSPGSGARGEQFF. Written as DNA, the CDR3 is TGTGCCAGCAGCCCAGGGAGCGGGGCCCGAGGTGAGCAGTTCTTC.

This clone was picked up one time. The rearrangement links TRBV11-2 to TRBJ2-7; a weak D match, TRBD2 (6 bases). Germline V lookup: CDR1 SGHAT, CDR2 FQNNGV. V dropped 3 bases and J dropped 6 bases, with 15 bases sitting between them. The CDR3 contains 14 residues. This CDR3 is CASSFGPGGIEQYF. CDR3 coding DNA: TGTGCCAGCAGCTTCGGACCTGGGGGGATCGAGCAGTACTTC.

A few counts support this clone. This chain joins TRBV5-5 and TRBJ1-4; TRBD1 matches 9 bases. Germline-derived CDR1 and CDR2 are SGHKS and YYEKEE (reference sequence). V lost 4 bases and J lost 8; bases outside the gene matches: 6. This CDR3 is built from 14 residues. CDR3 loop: CASSTGTGIEKLFF. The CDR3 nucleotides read TGTGCCAGCAGCACCGGGACAGGGATCGAAAAACTGTTTTTT.

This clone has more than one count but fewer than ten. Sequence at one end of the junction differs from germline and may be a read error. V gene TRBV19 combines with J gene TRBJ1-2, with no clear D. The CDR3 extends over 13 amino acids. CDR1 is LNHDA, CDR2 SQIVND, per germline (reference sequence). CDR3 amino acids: CASSIAGNYGYTF. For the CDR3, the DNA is TGTGCCAGCAGTATAGCGGGTAACTATGGCTACACCTTC.

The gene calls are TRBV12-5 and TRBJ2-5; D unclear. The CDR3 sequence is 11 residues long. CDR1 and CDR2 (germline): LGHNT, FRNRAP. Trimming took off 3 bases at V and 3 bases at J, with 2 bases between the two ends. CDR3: CASGLEETQYF. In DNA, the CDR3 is TGTGCTAGTGGTTTAGAAGAGACCCAGTACTTC.

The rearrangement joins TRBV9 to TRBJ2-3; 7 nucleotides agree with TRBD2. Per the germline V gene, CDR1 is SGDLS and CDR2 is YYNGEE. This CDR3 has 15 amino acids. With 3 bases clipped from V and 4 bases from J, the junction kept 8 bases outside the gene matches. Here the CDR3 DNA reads TGTGCCAGCAGCGCAGGGCAGCGGGACGCAGATACGCAGTATTTT. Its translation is CASSAGQRDADTQYF. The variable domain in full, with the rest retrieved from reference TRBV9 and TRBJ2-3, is DSGVTQTPKHLITATGQRVTLRCSPRSGDLSVYWYQQSLDQGLQFLIQYYNGEERAKGNILERFSAQQFPDLHSELNLSSLELGDSALYFCASSAGQRDADTQYFGPGTRLTVL.

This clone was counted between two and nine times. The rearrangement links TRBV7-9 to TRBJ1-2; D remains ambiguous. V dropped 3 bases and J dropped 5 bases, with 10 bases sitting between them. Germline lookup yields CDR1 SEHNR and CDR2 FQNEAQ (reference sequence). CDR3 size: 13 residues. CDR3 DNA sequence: TGTGCCAGCAGCTTGGAACAAACGTATGGCTACACCTTC. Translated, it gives CASSLEQTYGYTF.

The CDR3 DNA sequence: TGTGCCAGCAGCTTAACGGGGACAGGGAACTCACCCCTCCACTTT. Protein sequence: CASSLTGTGNSPLHF. V and J are TRBV11-2 and TRBJ1-6; 9 bases match TRBD1. V was clipped by 2 bases and J by 10 bases; unmatched bases: 6. The germline CDR1 and CDR2 sequences are SGHAT and FQNNGV. The CDR3 runs 15 residues.

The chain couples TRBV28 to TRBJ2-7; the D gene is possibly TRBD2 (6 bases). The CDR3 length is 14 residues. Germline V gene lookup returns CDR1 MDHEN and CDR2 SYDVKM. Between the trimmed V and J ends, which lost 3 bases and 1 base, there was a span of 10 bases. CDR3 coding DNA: TGTGCCAGCAGTTTGGAGGGGAGGTCCTACGAGCAGTACTTC. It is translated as CASSLEGRSYEQYF.

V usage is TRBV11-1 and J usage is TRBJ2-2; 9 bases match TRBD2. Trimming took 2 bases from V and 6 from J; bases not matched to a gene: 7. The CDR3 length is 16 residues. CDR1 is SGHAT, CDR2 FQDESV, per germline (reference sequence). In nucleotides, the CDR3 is TGTGCCAGCAGCTTACCGGGACTAGCTAAGTCCGGGGAGCTGTTTTTT. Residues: CASSLPGLAKSGELFF.

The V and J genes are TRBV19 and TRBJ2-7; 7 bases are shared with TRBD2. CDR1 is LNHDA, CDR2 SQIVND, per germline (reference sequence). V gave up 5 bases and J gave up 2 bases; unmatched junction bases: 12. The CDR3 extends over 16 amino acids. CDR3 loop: CASSPSGGSGTYEQYF. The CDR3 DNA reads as TGTGCCAGTAGTCCCTCGGGCGGGAGCGGTACCTACGAGCAGTACTTC.

CDR3 in DNA: TGCGCCAGCATGGACCGCTCTGGGGCCAACGTCCTGACTTTC. Residues: CASMDRSGANVLTF. The V and J genes are TRBV5-1 and TRBJ2-6; D is uncertain. V lost 6 bases and J 0 bases, leaving 7 bases between the germline ends. The CDR3 runs 14 residues. In germline, CDR1 is SGHRS, CDR2 YFSETQ.

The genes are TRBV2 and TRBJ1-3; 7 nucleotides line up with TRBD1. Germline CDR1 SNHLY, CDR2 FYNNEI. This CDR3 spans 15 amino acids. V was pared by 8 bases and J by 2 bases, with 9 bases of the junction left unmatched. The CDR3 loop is CASESLDRAGNTIYF. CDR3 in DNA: TGTGCCAGCGAGTCCCTCGACAGGGCTGGAAACACCATATATTTT.

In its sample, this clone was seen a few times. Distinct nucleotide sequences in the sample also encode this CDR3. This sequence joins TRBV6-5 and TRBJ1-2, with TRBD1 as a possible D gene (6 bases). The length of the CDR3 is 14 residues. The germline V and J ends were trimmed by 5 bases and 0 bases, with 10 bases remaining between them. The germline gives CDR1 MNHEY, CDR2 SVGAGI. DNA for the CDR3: TGTGCCAGCAGTCCCGGGACAACTAACTATGGCTACACCTTC. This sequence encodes CASSPGTTNYGYTF.

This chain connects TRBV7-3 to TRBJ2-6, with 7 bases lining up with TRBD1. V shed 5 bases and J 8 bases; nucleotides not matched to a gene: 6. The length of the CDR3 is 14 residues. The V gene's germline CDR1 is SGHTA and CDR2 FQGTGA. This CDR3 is CASSTDRATNVLTF. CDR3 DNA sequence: TGTGCCAGCAGCACTGACAGGGCTACCAACGTCCTGACTTTC.

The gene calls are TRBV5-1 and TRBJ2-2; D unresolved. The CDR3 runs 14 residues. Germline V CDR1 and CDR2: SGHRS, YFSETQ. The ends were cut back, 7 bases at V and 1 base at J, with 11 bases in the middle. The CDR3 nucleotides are TGCGCCAGCCGGATTCTCGAGAACACCGGGGAGCTGTTTTTT. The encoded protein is CASRILENTGELFF.

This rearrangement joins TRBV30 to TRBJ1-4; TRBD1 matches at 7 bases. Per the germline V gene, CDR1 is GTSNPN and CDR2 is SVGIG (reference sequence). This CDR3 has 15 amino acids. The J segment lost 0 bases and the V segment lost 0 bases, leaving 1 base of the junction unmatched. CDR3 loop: CAWSVGQATNEKLFF. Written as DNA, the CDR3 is TGTGCCTGGAGTGTAGGACAGGCAACTAATGAAAAACTGTTTTTT.